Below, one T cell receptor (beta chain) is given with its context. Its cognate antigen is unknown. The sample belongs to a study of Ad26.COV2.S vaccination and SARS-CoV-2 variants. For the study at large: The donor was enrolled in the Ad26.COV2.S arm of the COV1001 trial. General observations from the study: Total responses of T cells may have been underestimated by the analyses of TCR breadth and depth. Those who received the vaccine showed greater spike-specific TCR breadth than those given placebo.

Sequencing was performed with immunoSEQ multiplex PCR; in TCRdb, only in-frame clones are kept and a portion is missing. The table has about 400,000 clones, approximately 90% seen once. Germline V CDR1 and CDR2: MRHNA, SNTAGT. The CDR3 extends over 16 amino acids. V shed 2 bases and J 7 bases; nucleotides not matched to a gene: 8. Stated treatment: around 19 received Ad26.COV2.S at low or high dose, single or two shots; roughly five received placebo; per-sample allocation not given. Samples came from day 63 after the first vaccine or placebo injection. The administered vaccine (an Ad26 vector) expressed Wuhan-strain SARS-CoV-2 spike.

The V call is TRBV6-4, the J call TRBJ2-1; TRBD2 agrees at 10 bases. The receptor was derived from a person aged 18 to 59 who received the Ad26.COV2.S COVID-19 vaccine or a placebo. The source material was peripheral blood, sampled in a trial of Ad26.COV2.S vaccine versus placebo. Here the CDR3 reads CASSDQASGGGNEQFF. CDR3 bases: TGTGCCAGCAGTGACCAGGCTAGCGGGGGCGGGAATGAGCAGTTCTTC.